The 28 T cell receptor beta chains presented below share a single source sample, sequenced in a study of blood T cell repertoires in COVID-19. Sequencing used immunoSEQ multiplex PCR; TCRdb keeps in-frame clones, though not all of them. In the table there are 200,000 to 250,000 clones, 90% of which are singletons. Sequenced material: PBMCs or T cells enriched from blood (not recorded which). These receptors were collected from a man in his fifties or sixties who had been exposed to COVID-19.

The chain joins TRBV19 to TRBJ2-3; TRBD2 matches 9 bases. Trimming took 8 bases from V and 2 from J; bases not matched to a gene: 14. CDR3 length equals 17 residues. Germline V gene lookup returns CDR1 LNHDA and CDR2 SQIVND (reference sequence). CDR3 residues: CASAGGRPRRSTDTQYF. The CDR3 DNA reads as TGTGCCAGTGCGGGGGGGCGGCCCCGAAGATCCACAGATACGCAGTATTTT. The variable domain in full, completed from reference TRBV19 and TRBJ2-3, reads DGGITQSPKYLFRKEGQNVTLSCEQNLNHDAMYWYRQDPGQGLRLIYYSQIVNDFQKGDIAEGYSVSREKKESFPLTVTSAQKNPTAFYLCASAGGRPRRSTDTQYFGPGTRLTVL.

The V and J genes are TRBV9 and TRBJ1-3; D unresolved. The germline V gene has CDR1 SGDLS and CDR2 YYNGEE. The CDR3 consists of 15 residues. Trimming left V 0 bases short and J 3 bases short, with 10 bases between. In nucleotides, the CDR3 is TGTGCCAGCAGCGTAGCCTCAGAAGTTGGAAACACCATATATTTT. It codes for CASSVASEVGNTIYF.

The CDR3, as DNA: TGTGCCATCAGTGACAACGGGGGGCGGACTGCTAACTATGGCTACACCTTC. Its protein is CAISDNGGRTANYGYTF. This chain uses TRBV10-3 with TRBJ1-2; D possibly corresponds to TRBD1 (6 bases). This CDR3 is built from 17 residues. From germline, CDR1 is ENHRY and CDR2 SYGVKD. V shed 3 bases and J shed 0 bases, with 17 bases lying between them.

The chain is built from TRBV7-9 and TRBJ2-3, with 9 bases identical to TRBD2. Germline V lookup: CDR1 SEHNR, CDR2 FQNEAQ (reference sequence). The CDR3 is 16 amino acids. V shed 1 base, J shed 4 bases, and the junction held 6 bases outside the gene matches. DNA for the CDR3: TGTGCCAGCAGCTTAGGCAAGCGGGGGGCGGCAGATACGCAGTATTTT. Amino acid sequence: CASSLGKRGAADTQYF. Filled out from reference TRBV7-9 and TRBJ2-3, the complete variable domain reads DTGVSQNPRHKITKRGQNVTFRCDPISEHNRLYWYRQTLGQGPEFLTYFQNEAQLEKSRLLSDRFSAERPKGSFSTLEIQRTEQGDSAMYLCASSLGKRGAADTQYFGPGTRLTVL.

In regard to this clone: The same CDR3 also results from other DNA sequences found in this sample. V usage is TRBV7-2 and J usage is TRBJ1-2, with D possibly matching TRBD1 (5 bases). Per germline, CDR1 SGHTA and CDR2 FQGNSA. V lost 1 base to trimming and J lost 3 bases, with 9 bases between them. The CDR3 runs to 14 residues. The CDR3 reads CASSLVRGDYGYTF. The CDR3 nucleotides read TGTGCCAGCAGCTTAGTCCGGGGGGACTATGGCTACACCTTC.

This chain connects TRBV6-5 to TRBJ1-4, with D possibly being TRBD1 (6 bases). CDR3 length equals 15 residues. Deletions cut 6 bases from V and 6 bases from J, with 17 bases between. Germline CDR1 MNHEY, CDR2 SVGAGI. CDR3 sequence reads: CASRSWSGGDEKLFF. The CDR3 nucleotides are TGTGCCAGCAGATCCTGGTCGGGGGGCGATGAAAAACTGTTTTTT.

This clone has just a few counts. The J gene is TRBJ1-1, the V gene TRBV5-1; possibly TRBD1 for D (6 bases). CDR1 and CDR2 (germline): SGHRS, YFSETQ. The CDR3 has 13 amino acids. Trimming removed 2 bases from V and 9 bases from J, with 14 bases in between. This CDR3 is CASSFPGQIQAFF. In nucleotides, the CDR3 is TGCGCCAGCAGCTTCCCGGGACAAATACAAGCTTTCTTT.

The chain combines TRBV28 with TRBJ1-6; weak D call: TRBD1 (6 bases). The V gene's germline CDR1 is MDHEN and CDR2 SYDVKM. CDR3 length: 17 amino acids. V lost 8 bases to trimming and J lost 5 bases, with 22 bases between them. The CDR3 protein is CASFGGARGLDNSPLHF. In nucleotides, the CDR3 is TGTGCCAGCTTTGGGGGGGCCAGGGGATTGGATAATTCACCCCTCCACTTT.

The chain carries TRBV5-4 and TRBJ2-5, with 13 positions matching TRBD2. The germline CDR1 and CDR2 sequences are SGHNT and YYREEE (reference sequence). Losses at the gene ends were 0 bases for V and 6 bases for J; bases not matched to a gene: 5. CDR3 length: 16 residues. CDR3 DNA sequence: TGTGCCAGCAGCTTGGAACTAGCGGGGGGGATGAAGACCCAGTACTTC. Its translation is CASSLELAGGMKTQYF.

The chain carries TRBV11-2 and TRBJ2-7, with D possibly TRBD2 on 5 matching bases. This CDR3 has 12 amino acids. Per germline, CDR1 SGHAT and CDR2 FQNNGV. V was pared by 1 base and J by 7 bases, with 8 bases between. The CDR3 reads CASSLGEQEQYV. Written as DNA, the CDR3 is TGTGCCAGCAGCTTAGGGGAGCAAGAGCAGTACGTC.

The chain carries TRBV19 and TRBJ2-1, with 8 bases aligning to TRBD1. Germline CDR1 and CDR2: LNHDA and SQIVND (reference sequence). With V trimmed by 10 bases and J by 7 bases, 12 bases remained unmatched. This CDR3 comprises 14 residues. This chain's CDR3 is CATNDRGRGNEQFF. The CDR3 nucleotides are TGTGCCACCAACGACAGGGGACGCGGGAATGAGCAGTTCTTC.

CDR3 nucleotides: TGTGCCAGCAGCTTACGAGGTCTAGCGGGGGTCCGGGATACGCAGTATTTT. Translation gives CASSLRGLAGVRDTQYF. The chain recombines TRBV7-6 with TRBJ2-3; 10 nucleotides line up with TRBD2. Germline loops: CDR1 SGHVS, CDR2 FNYEAQ. The CDR3 contains 17 residues. Trimming cost V 2 bases and J 6 bases; bases outside gene matches: 11.

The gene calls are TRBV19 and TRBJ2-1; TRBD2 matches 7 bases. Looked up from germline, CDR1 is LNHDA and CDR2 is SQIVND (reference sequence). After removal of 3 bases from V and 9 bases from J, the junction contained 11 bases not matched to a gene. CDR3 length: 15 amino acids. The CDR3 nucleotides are TGTGCCAGTAGTATGGGGAGGGAACTACTACGTGAGCAGTTCTTC. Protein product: CASSMGRELLREQFF.

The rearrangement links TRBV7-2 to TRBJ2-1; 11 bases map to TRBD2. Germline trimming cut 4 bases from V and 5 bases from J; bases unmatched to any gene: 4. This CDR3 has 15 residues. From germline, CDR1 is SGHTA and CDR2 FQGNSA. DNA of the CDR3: TGTGCCAGCAGCTCCCCTAGCGGGGGGAACAATGAGCAGTTCTTC. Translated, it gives CASSSPSGGNNEQFF.

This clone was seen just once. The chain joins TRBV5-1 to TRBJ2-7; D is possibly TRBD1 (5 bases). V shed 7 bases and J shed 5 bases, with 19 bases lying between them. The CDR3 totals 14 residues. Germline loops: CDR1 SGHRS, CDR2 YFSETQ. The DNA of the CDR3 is TGCGCCAGCTCAACCAGGGATAGTGTCGACGAGCAGTACTTC. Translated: CASSTRDSVDEQYF. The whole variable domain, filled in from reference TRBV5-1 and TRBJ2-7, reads KAGVTQTPRYLIKTRGQQVTLSCSPISGHRSVSWYQQTPGQGLQFLFEYFSETQRNKGNFPGRFSGRQFSNSRSEMNVSTLELGDSALYLCASSTRDSVDEQYFGPGTRLTVT.

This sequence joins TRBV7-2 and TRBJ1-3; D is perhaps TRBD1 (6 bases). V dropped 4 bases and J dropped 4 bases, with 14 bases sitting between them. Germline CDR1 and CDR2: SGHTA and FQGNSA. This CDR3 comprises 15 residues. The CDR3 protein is CASSSRPTGGNTIYF. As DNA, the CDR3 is TGTGCCAGCAGCTCGCGACCGACAGGAGGAAACACCATATATTTT.

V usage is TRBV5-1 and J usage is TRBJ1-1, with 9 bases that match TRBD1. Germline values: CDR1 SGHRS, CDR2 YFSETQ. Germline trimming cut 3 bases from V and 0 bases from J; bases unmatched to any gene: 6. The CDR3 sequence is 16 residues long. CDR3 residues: CASSSGTGQMNTEAFF. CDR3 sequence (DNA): TGCGCCAGCAGCTCCGGGACAGGGCAAATGAACACTGAAGCTTTCTTT.

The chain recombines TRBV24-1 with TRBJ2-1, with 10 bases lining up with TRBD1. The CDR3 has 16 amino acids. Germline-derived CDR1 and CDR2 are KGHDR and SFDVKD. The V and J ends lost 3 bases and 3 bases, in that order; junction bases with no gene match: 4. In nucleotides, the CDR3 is TGTGCCACCAGTGATATAGACAGGGGGCACTACAATGAGCAGTTCTTC. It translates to CATSDIDRGHYNEQFF.

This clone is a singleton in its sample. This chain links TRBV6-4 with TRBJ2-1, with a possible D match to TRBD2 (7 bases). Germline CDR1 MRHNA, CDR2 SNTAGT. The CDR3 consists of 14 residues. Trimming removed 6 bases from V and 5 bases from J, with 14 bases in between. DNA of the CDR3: TGTGCCAGCAGGGGGGGGCTCCCCAACAATGAGCAGTTCTTC. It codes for CASRGGLPNNEQFF.

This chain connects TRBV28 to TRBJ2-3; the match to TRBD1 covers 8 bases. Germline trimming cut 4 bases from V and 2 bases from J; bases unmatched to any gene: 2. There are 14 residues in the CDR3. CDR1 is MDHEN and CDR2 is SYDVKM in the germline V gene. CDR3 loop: CASSSTGVTDTQYF. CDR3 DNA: TGTGCCAGCAGTTCGACAGGGGTCACAGATACGCAGTATTTT.

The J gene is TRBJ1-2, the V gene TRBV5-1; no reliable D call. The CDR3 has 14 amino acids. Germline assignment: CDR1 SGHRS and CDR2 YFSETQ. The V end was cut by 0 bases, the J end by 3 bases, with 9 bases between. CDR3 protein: CASSLAVTDYGYTF. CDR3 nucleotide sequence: TGCGCCAGCAGCTTGGCCGTCACAGACTATGGCTACACCTTC.

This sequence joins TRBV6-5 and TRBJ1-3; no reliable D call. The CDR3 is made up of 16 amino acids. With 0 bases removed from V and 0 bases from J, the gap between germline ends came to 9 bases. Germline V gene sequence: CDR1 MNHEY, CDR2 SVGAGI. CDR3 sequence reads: CASSYSLGNSGNTIYF. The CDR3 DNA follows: TGTGCCAGCAGTTACTCTCTCGGGAACTCTGGAAACACCATATATTTT.

In DNA, the CDR3 is TGTGCCAGCAGTTTATTGGGCAGGGGAGAGACCCAGTACTTC. Protein sequence: CASSLLGRGETQYF. The V call is TRBV28, the J call TRBJ2-5; D is perhaps TRBD1 (6 bases). V was trimmed by 1 base and J by 4 bases, leaving 10 bases between them. Germline V gene data show CDR1 as MDHEN and CDR2 as SYDVKM. The CDR3 contains 14 residues. Full variable domain (outside the CDR3, taken from reference TRBV28 and TRBJ2-5): DVKVTQSSRYLVKRTGEKVFLECVQDMDHENMFWYRQDPGLGLRLIYFSYDVKMKEKGDIPEGYSVSREKKERFSLILESASTNQTSMYLCASSLLGRGETQYFGPGTRLLVL.

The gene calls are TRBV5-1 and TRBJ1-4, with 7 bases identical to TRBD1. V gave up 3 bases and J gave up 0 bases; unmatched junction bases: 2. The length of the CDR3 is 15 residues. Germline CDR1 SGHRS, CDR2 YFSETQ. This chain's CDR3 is CASSWGTATNEKLFF. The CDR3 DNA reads TGCGCCAGCAGCTGGGGGACAGCAACTAATGAAAAACTGTTTTTT.

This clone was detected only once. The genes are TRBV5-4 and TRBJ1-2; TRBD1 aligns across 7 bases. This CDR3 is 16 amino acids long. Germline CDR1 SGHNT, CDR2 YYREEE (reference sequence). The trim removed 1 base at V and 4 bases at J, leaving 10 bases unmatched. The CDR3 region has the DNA TGTGCCAGCAGCTTGCGAGGGACAGAGTTGGCCTATGGCTACACCTTC. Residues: CASSLRGTELAYGYTF.

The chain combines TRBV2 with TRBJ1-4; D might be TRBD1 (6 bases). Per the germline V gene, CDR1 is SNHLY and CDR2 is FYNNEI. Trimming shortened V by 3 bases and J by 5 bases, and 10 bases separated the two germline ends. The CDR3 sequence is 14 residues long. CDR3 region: CASSEGARNEKLFF. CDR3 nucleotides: TGTGCCAGCAGTGAGGGGGCTAGGAATGAAAAACTGTTTTTT.

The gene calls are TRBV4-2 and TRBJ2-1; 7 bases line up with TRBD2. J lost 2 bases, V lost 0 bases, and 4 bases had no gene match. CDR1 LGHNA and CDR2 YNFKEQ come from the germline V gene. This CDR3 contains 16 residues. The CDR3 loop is CASSQEPSGPYNEQFF. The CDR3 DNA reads TGTGCCAGCAGCCAAGAACCTAGCGGCCCCTACAATGAGCAGTTCTTC.

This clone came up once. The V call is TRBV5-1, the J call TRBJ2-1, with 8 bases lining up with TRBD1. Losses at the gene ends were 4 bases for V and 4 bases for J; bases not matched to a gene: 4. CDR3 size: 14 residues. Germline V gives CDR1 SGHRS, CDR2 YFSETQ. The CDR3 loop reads CASSPTGGYNEQFF. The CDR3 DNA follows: TGCGCCAGCAGCCCCACAGGGGGTTACAATGAGCAGTTCTTC.